A selection of T cell receptor beta chains follows, all from one sample in a study of shared clonotypes between healthy human individuals. The table came from immunoSEQ multiplex PCR; TCRdb's copy has only in-frame clones and leaves some out. The sample records 2 million to 2.5 million clones, roughly 95% being singletons. Sample: naive CD4+ T cells sorted from blood. All receptors come from a young man in good health. Each CDR3 is given with its conserved first and last residue. A D gene is named only where the DNA matches it firmly. Rows give clone size only sometimes, using once, few, many, or a class for an expanded clone.

clone size: .
D gene: .
J gene: TRBJ2-6
V gene: TRBV6-1
CDR3 protein: CASSEGRSSGANVLTF
CDR3 DNA: TGTGCCAGCAGTGAAGGTCGGAGCTCTGGGGCCAACGTCCTGACTTTC

clone size: .
D gene: TRBD1
J gene: TRBJ1-4
V gene: TRBV30
CDR3 protein: CAWSSGQGGTNEKLFF
CDR3 DNA: TGTGCCTGGAGTTCAGGACAGGGGGGAACTAATGAAAAACTGTTTTTT

clone size: .
D gene: TRBD1
J gene: TRBJ2-1
V gene: TRBV5-1
CDR3 protein: CASSLLGGEAYNEQFF
CDR3 DNA: TGCGCCAGCAGCTTGCTAGGGGGCGAGGCCTACAATGAACAGTTCTTC

clone size: .
D gene: TRBD2
J gene: TRBJ2-1
V gene: TRBV28
CDR3 protein: CASWTSGRLNEQFF
CDR3 DNA: TGTGCCAGCTGGACTAGCGGGAGACTCAATGAGCAGTTCTTC

clone size: .
D gene: TRBD1
J gene: TRBJ1-1
V gene: TRBV28
CDR3 protein: CASSTTGGYTEAFF
CDR3 DNA: TGTGCCAGCAGTACGACAGGGGGATACACTGAAGCTTTCTTT

clone size: .
D gene: TRBD2
J gene: TRBJ2-5
V gene: TRBV9
CDR3 protein: CASSPRLAGEETQYF
CDR3 DNA: TGTGCCAGCAGCCCTCGACTAGCGGGAGAAGAGACCCAGTACTTC

clone size: .
D gene: TRBD2
J gene: TRBJ2-1
V gene: TRBV11-3
CDR3 protein: CASSSGTSGFYNEQFF
CDR3 DNA: TGTGCCAGCAGCTCCGGGACTAGCGGGTTCTACAATGAGCAGTTCTTC

clone size: .
D gene: TRBD2
J gene: TRBJ2-7
V gene: TRBV6-5
CDR3 protein: CATGLAGGNRYEQYF
CDR3 DNA: TGTGCCACCGGACTAGCGGGGGGTAATCGGTACGAGCAGTACTTC

clone size: .
D gene: .
J gene: TRBJ2-7
V gene: TRBV5-1
CDR3 protein: CASSPDTYEQYF
CDR3 DNA: TGCGCCAGCAGCCCAGACACCTACGAGCAGTACTTC

clone size: once
D gene: .
J gene: TRBJ1-2
V gene: TRBV4-3
CDR3 protein: CASSQGTYGYTF
CDR3 DNA: TGCGCCAGCAGCCAAGGGACTTATGGCTACACCTTC

clone size: .
D gene: TRBD1
J gene: TRBJ1-6
V gene: TRBV25-1
CDR3 protein: CASSVRDRLDSPLHF
CDR3 DNA: TGTGCCAGCAGTGTCCGGGACAGGTTAGATTCACCCCTCCACTTT

clone size: .
D gene: .
J gene: TRBJ1-2
V gene: TRBV29-1
CDR3 protein: CSATGNYGYTF
CDR3 DNA: TGCAGCGCTACAGGGAACTATGGCTACACCTTC

clone size: .
D gene: TRBD1
J gene: TRBJ1-4
V gene: TRBV25-1
CDR3 protein: CASSEFRTGVEKLFF
CDR3 DNA: TGTGCCAGCAGTGAATTCCGGACAGGAGTTGAAAAACTGTTTTTT

clone size: .
D gene: TRBD1
J gene: TRBJ2-3
V gene: TRBV7-9
CDR3 protein: CASSPGTGGTDTQYF
CDR3 DNA: TGTGCCAGCAGCCCAGGGACAGGGGGCACAGATACGCAGTATTTT

clone size: once
D gene: TRBD2
J gene: TRBJ2-5
V gene: TRBV7-9
CDR3 protein: CASSLMSSGQETQYF
CDR3 DNA: TGTGCCAGCAGCTTAATGTCTAGCGGACAAGAGACCCAGTACTTC

clone size: .
D gene: TRBD2
J gene: TRBJ2-3
V gene: TRBV30
CDR3 protein: CAWSVRRTSGRGTDTQYF
CDR3 DNA: TGTGCCTGGAGTGTACGCAGGACTAGCGGGAGAGGGACAGATACGCAGTATTTT

clone size: .
D gene: TRBD1
J gene: TRBJ2-5
V gene: TRBV4-1
CDR3 protein: CASSQKTGGRETQYF
CDR3 DNA: TGCGCCAGCAGCCAAAAAACAGGGGGCCGAGAGACCCAGTACTTC

clone size: .
D gene: .
J gene: TRBJ1-2
V gene: TRBV29-1
CDR3 protein: CSAGGDYGYTF
CDR3 DNA: TGCAGCGCAGGAGGGGACTATGGCTACACCTTC

clone size: .
D gene: .
J gene: TRBJ2-7
V gene: TRBV5-1
CDR3 protein: CASSLVAELTYEQYF
CDR3 DNA: TGCGCCAGCAGCTTGGTTGCGGAGCTGACCTACGAGCAGTACTTC

clone size: .
D gene: .
J gene: TRBJ1-2
V gene: TRBV7-2
CDR3 protein: CASSPTGLDSGYTF
CDR3 DNA: TGTGCCAGCAGCCCTACAGGTCTGGACAGTGGCTACACCTTC

clone size: .
D gene: TRBD2
J gene: TRBJ2-7
V gene: TRBV6-5
CDR3 protein: CASSRGTSGDYEQYF
CDR3 DNA: TGTGCCAGCAGCCGCGGGACTAGCGGGGACTACGAGCAGTACTTC

clone size: .
D gene: .
J gene: TRBJ2-1
V gene: TRBV6-5
CDR3 protein: CASSYSIGGFYNEQFF
CDR3 DNA: TGTGCCAGCAGTTACTCGATAGGGGGGTTCTACAATGAGCAGTTCTTC

clone size: .
D gene: .
J gene: TRBJ2-5
V gene: TRBV25-1
CDR3 protein: CASSEADQETQYF
CDR3 DNA: TGTGCCAGCAGTGAGGCAGACCAAGAGACCCAGTACTTC

clone size: .
D gene: .
J gene: TRBJ1-2
V gene: TRBV4-1
CDR3 protein: CASSPLRGGGEGYTF
CDR3 DNA: TGCGCCAGCAGCCCGCTGAGGGGAGGCGGGGAGGGCTACACCTTC

clone size: .
D gene: .
J gene: TRBJ2-3
V gene: TRBV29-1
CDR3 protein: CSGQGSTTSTDTQYF
CDR3 DNA: TGCAGCGGGCAGGGTTCAACTACTAGCACAGATACGCAGTATTTT

clone size: .
D gene: .
J gene: TRBJ2-7
V gene: TRBV27
CDR3 protein: CASSAGALTSYEQYF
CDR3 DNA: TGTGCCAGCAGCGCCGGGGCCCTGACCTCCTACGAGCAGTACTTC

clone size: once
D gene: .
J gene: TRBJ2-4
V gene: TRBV7-8
CDR3 protein: CASSLDRVQNIQYF
CDR3 DNA: TGTGCCAGCAGCTTGGACAGAGTGCAAAACATTCAGTACTTC

clone size: .
D gene: .
J gene: TRBJ2-5
V gene: TRBV10-1
CDR3 protein: CASSQPSGREETQYF
CDR3 DNA: TGCGCCAGCAGTCAACCGTCGGGCAGAGAAGAGACCCAGTACTTC

clone size: .
D gene: TRBD2
J gene: TRBJ2-7
V gene: TRBV10-3
CDR3 protein: CAISSSGIYEQYF
CDR3 DNA: TGTGCCATCAGTTCTAGCGGAATTTACGAGCAGTACTTC

clone size: .
D gene: .
J gene: TRBJ2-5
V gene: TRBV5-6
CDR3 protein: CASSLGLVGFETQYF
CDR3 DNA: TGTGCCAGCAGCTTGGGTCTAGTTGGGTTCGAGACCCAGTACTTC

clone size: once
D gene: .
J gene: TRBJ2-5
V gene: TRBV20-1
CDR3 protein: CSATDLETQYF
CDR3 DNA: TGCAGTGCGACAGATTTGGAGACCCAGTACTTC

clone size: .
D gene: .
J gene: TRBJ1-1
V gene: TRBV5-1
CDR3 protein: CASSRGWGTEAFF
CDR3 DNA: TGCGCCAGCAGCAGGGGTTGGGGCACTGAAGCTTTCTTT

clone size: .
D gene: .
J gene: TRBJ1-3
V gene: TRBV28
CDR3 protein: CASSLPGNTIYF
CDR3 DNA: TGTGCCAGCAGTTTACCTGGAAACACCATATATTTT

clone size: .
D gene: .
J gene: TRBJ2-3
V gene: TRBV18
CDR3 protein: CASSGQGADTQYF
CDR3 DNA: TGTGCCAGCTCAGGGCAGGGTGCAGATACGCAGTATTTT

clone size: .
D gene: .
J gene: TRBJ1-6
V gene: TRBV29-1
CDR3 protein: CSVGTDNNSPLHF
CDR3 DNA: TGCAGCGTTGGTACAGACAATAATTCACCCCTCCACTTT

clone size: once
D gene: TRBD1
J gene: TRBJ1-2
V gene: TRBV5-1
CDR3 protein: CASSSGQGYGYTF
CDR3 DNA: TGCGCCAGCAGCTCTGGACAGGGGTATGGCTACACCTTC

clone size: once
D gene: .
J gene: TRBJ2-3
V gene: TRBV11-2
CDR3 protein: CASSFNWQTEQYF
CDR3 DNA: TGTGCCAGCAGCTTCAACTGGCAAACGGAGCAGTATTTT

clone size: .
D gene: .
J gene: TRBJ2-7
V gene: TRBV27
CDR3 protein: CASSKQGYEQYF
CDR3 DNA: TGTGCCAGCAGTAAACAGGGTTACGAGCAGTACTTC

clone size: .
D gene: TRBD1
J gene: TRBJ1-2
V gene: TRBV28
CDR3 protein: CASSFRHVGTGNGYTF
CDR3 DNA: TGTGCCAGCAGTTTTCGGCACGTAGGGACAGGGAATGGCTACACCTTC

clone size: once
D gene: TRBD2
J gene: TRBJ2-1
V gene: TRBV10-3
CDR3 protein: CAISGGGLAHNEQFF
CDR3 DNA: TGTGCCATCAGTGGTGGGGGACTAGCTCACAATGAGCAGTTCTTC

clone size: .
D gene: .
J gene: TRBJ2-3
V gene: TRBV5-1
CDR3 protein: CASILGLQTTDTQYF
CDR3 DNA: TGCGCCAGCATATTAGGACTTCAGACGACAGATACGCAGTATTTT

clone size: .
D gene: .
J gene: TRBJ1-5
V gene: TRBV5-5
CDR3 protein: CASRLDSASGAQHF
CDR3 DNA: TGTGCCAGCAGACTGGACAGCGCGAGCGGAGCCCAGCATTTT

clone size: .
D gene: .
J gene: TRBJ1-2
V gene: TRBV28
CDR3 protein: CASSLPLGRGYGYTF
CDR3 DNA: TGTGCCAGCAGTTTGCCCCTCGGTCGGGGCTATGGCTACACCTTC

clone size: .
D gene: .
J gene: TRBJ1-5
V gene: TRBV4-1
CDR3 protein: CASSQVQVGLGQPQHF
CDR3 DNA: TGCGCCAGCAGCCAAGTCCAAGTAGGATTAGGGCAGCCCCAGCATTTT

clone size: .
D gene: .
J gene: TRBJ2-7
V gene: TRBV6-6
CDR3 protein: CASSPSRFSSYEQYF
CDR3 DNA: TGTGCCAGCAGTCCTTCCCGCTTTAGCTCCTACGAGCAGTACTTC

clone size: .
D gene: .
J gene: TRBJ1-2
V gene: TRBV30
CDR3 protein: CAWSVQGGGYTF
CDR3 DNA: TGTGCCTGGAGTGTACAAGGAGGTGGCTACACCTTC

clone size: few
D gene: .
J gene: TRBJ1-2
V gene: TRBV2
CDR3 protein: CASVLGGGYTF
CDR3 DNA: TGTGCCAGCGTCCTTGGCGGAGGCTACACCTTC

clone size: few
D gene: .
J gene: TRBJ1-5
V gene: TRBV29-1
CDR3 protein: CSVGGSNQPQHF
CDR3 DNA: TGCAGCGTGGGTGGGAGCAATCAGCCCCAGCATTTT

clone size: .
D gene: .
J gene: TRBJ2-7
V gene: TRBV7-9
CDR3 protein: CATSRGYEQYF
CDR3 DNA: TGTGCCACCTCACGGGGATACGAGCAGTACTTC

clone size: once
D gene: .
J gene: TRBJ2-2
V gene: TRBV19
CDR3 protein: CASSNSGQLNTGELFF
CDR3 DNA: TGTGCCAGTAGTAACTCAGGACAGTTGAACACCGGGGAGCTGTTTTTT

clone size: .
D gene: .
J gene: TRBJ2-3
V gene: TRBV7-8
CDR3 protein: CASSSTKLNTDTQYF
CDR3 DNA: TGTGCCAGCAGCTCCACTAAACTTAACACAGATACGCAGTATTTT